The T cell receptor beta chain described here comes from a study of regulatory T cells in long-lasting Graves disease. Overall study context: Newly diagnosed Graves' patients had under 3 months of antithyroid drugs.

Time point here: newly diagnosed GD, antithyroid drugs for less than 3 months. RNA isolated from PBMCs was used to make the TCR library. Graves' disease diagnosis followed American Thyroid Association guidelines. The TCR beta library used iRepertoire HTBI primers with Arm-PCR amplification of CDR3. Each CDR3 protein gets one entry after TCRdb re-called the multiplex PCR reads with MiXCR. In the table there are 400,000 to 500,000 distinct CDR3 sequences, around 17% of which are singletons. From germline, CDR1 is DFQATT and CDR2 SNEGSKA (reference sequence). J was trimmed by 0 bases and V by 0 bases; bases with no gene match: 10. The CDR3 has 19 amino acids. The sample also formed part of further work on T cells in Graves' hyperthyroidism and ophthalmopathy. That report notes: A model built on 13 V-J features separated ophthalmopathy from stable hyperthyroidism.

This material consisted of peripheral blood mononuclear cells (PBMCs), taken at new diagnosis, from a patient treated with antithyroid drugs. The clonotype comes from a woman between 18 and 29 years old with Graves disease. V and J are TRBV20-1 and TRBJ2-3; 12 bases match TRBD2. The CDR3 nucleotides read TGCAGTGCTAGAGATCGGAGACTAGCGGGAGAGGCTAGCACAGATACGCAGTATTTT. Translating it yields CSARDRRLAGEASTDTQYF.